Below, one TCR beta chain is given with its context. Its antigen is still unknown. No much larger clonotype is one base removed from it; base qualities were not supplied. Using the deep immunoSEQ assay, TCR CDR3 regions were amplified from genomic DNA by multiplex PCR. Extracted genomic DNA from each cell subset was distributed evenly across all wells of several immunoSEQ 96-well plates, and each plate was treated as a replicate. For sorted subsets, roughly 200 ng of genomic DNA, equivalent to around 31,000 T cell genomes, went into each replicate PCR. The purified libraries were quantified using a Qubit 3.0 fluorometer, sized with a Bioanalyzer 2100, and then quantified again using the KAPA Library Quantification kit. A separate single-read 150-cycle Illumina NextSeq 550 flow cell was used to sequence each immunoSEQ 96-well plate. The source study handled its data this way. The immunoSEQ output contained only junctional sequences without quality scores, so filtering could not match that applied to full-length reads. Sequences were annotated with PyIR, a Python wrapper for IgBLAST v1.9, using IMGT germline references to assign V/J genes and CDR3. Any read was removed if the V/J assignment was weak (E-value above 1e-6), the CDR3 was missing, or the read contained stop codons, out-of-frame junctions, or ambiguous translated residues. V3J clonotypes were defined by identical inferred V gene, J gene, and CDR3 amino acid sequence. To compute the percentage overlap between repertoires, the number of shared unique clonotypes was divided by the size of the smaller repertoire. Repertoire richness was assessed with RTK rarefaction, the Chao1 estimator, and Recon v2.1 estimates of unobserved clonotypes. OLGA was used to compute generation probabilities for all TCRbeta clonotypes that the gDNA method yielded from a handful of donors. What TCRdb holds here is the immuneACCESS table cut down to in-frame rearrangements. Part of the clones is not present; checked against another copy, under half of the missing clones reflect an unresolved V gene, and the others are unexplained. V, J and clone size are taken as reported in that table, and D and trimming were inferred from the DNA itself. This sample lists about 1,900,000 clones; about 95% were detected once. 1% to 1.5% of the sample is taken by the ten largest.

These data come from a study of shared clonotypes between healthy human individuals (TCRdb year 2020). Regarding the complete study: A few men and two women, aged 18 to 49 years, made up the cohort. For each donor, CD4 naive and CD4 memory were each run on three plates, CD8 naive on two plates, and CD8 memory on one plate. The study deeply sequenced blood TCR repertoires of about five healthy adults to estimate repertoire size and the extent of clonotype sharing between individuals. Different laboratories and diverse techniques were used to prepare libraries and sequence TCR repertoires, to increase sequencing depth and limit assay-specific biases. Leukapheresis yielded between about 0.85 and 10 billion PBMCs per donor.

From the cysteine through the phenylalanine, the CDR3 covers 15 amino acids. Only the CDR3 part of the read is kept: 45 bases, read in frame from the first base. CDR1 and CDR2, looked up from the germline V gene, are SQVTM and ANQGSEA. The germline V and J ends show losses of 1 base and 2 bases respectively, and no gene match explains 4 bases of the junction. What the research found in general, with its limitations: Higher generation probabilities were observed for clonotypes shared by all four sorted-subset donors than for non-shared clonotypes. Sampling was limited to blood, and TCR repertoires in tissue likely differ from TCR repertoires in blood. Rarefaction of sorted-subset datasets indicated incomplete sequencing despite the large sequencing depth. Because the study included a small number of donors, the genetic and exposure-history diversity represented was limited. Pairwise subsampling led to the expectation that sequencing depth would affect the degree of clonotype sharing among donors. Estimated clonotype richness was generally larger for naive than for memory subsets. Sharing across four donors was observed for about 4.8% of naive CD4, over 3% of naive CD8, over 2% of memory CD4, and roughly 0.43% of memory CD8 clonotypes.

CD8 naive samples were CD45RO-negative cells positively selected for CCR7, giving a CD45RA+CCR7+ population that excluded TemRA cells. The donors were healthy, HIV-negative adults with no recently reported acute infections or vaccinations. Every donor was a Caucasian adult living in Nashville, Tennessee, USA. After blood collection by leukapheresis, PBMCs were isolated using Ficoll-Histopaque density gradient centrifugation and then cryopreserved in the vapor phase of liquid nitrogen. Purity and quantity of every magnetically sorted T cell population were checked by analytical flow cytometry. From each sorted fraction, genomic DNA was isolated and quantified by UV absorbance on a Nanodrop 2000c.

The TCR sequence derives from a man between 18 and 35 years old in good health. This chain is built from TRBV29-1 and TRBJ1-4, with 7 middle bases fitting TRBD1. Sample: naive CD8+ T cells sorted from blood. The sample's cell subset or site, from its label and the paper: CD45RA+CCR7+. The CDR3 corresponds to CSVEGSQGTNEKLFF. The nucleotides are TGCAGCGTTGAAGGGTCACAGGGGACTAATGAAAAACTGTTTTTT.